The following is a TCR beta chain sequence with its context. The antigen is unknown. This sample is part of a study of radiation and T cells in renal cell carcinoma. TCRdb's table, derived via immunoSEQ multiplex PCR, lists solely in-frame clones and lacks some. The data show almost 50,000 clones, less than 85% seen once. General observations from the study: Without pretreatment biopsies, baseline tumor clonotype presence was undetermined. In blood, top tumor clones expanded by 2 weeks, shrinking by 4.

Time point here: blood 2 weeks post-SBRT. Treatment specified: 15 Gy SBRT to primary tumor, nephrectomy 4 weeks later. Blood was sampled at baseline, 2 weeks and 4 weeks after SBRT. The CDR3 spans 11 residues. With 8 bases removed from V and 3 bases from J, the gap between germline ends came to 7 bases. From germline, CDR1 is SNHLY and CDR2 FYNNEI. Here the sequenced sample was blood, taken from a patient whose treatment included radiotherapy and nephrectomy. The chain combines TRBV2 with TRBJ2-5, with a tentative D call TRBD1 (6 bases). This receptor was identified in a woman in her seventies with renal cell carcinoma. This CDR3 reads CASEGEETQYF. CDR3 in DNA: TGTGCCAGCGAGGGGGAAGAGACCCAGTACTTC. Complete variable domain (other parts from reference TRBV2 and TRBJ2-5): EPEVTQTPSHQVTQMGQEVILRCVPISNHLYFYWYRQILGQKVEFLVSFYNNEISEKSEIFDDQFSVERPDGSNFTLKIRSTKLEDSAMYFCASEGEETQYFGPGTRLLVL.